This T cell receptor (beta chain) originates from a study of identical twins. About this clonotype: The antigen is unknown.

General study findings and limits: For out-of-frame alpha sequences shared by twins, low generation probability was in excess. Twin sharing of out-of-frame TCR alpha was underestimated by models in monozygotic pairs. Possibly, invariant MAIT and iNKT cells partly confounded zero-insertion analyses.

This CDR3 has 15 amino acids. V dropped 0 bases and J dropped 3; count of bases not matched to a gene: 2. Germline assignment: CDR1 MNHEY and CDR2 SVGAGI. Each CDR3 protein is one row after TCRdb ran MiXCR on the 5' RACE reads. The profile shows 420,000 or so distinct CDR3 sequences, less than 20% of them singletons. Healthy Caucasians supplied all donations. This chain links TRBV6-5 with TRBJ2-4; 7 bases are shared with TRBD2. The sequence was obtained from a man in his forties or fifties in good health. The sequenced material came from naive T cells sorted from blood. The DNA of the CDR3 is TGTGCCAGCAGTTACTCTGAGCGGGGCAAAAACATTCAGTACTTC. Protein sequence: CASSYSERGKNIQYF.